This T cell receptor beta chain was observed in a study of healthy donors' naive CD4 and CD8 T cells. The overall study: Donors came from three age groups: 20-25, 40-50 and 60-70 years. For TCR alpha, new primers spanned all functional IMGT alpha genes.

TCR libraries were built from about 500 ng of total RNA by linear amplification. TCRdb reprocessed the reads via MiXCR and lists one record per CDR3 protein. This table has approximately 180,000 distinct CDR3 sequences, around 70% appearing once. Regarding the study as a whole: The study did not address homeostatic proliferation effects in naive T cells. CDR3 charge plus V and J genes appeared to account for 10% to 15% of CD4/CD8 variance.

For this clonotype: As yet, its antigen is unknown.

Sequenced sample: naive CD4+ and CD8+ T cells sorted from blood, pooled from several donors. The receptor was derived from a pool of human donors in good health; the sample pools cells from several healthy donors.

CDR3: CASSGLAGGETQYF. As DNA, the CDR3 is TGTGCCAGCAGTGGACTAGCGGGAGGAGAGACCCAGTACTTC. The V call is TRBV6-2 or TRBV6-3, the J call TRBJ2-5; 14 bases are a match to TRBD2. The length of the CDR3 is 14 residues. Germline V gives CDR1 MNHEY, CDR2 SVGEGT. The trim removed 5 bases at V and 4 bases at J, leaving 0 bases unmatched.